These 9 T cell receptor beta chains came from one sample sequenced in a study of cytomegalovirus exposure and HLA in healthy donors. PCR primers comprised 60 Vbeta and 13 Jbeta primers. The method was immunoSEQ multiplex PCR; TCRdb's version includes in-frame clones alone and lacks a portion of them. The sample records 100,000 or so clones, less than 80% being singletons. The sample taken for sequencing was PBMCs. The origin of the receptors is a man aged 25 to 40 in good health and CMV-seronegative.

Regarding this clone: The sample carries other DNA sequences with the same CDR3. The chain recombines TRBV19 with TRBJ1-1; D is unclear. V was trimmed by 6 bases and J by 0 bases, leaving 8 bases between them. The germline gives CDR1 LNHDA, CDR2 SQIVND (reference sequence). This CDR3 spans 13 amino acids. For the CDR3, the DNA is TGTGCCAGTAGCCTAGGTATGAACACTGAAGCTTTCTTT. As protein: CASSLGMNTEAFF.

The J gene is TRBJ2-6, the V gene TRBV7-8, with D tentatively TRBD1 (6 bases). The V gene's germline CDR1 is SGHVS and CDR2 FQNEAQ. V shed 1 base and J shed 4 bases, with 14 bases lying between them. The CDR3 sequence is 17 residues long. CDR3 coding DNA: TGTGCCAGCAGCTTAGTGGCCAGGGGATCAGGGGCCAACGTCCTGACTTTC. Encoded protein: CASSLVARGSGANVLTF.

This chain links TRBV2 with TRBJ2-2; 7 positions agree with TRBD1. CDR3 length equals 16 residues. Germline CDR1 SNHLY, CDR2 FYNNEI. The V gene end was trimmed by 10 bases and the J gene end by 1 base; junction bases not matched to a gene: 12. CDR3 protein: CATVGAGTENTGELFF. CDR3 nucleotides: TGTGCCACCGTGGGGGCCGGGACAGAGAACACCGGGGAGCTGTTTTTT. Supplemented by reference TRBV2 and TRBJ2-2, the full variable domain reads EPEVTQTPSHQVTQMGQEVILRCVPISNHLYFYWYRQILGQKVEFLVSFYNNEISEKSEIFDDQFSVERPDGSNFTLKIRSTKLEDSAMYFCATVGAGTENTGELFFGEGSRLTVL.

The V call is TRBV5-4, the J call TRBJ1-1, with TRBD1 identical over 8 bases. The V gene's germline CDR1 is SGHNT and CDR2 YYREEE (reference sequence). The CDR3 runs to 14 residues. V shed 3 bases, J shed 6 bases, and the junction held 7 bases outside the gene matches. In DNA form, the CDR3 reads TGTGCCAGCAGCTATTCGACAGGGGCGCCTGAAGCTTTCTTT. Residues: CASSYSTGAPEAFF.

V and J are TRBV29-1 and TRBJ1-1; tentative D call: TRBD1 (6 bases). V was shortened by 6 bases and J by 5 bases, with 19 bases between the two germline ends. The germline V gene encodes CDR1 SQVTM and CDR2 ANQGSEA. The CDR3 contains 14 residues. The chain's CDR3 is CSVSWGQGGTEAFF. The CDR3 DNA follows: TGCAGCGTATCATGGGGGCAGGGAGGGACTGAAGCTTTCTTT.

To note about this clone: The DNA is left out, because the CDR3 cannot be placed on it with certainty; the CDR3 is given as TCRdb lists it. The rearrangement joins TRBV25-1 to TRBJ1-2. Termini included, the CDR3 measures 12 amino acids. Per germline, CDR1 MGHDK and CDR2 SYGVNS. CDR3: CASSTSNYGYTF.

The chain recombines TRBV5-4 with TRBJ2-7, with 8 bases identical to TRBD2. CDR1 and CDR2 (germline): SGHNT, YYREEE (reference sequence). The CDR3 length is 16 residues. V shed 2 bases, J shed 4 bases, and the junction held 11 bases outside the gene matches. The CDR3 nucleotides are TGTGCCAGCAGCTTCACTAGCGGCGCGGGTGCTTACGAGCAGTACTTC. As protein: CASSFTSGAGAYEQYF.

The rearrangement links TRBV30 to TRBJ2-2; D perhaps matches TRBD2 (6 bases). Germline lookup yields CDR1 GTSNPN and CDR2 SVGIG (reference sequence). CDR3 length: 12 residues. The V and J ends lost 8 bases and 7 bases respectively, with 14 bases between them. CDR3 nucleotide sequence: TGTGCCGGGGACTTACGGGGCGGGGAGCTGTTTTTT. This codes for CAGDLRGGELFF.

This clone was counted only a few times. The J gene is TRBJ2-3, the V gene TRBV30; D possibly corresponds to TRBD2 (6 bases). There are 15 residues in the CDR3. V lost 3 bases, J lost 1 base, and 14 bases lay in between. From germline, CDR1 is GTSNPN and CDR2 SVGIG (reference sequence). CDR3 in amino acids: CAWSRGTRGTDTQYF. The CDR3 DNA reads TGTGCCTGGAGCCGTGGGACTCGCGGCACAGATACGCAGTATTTT.